The present T cell receptor (beta chain) was sequenced within a study of T cell responses to AZD1222 COVID-19 vaccine. Some clones are missing from TCRdb's copy, which holds only in-frame ones; the method was immunoSEQ multiplex PCR. The data contain 150,000 or so clones, roughly 89% of them seen just once; the ten biggest clones take up roughly 6%. V lost 1 base to trimming and J lost 6 bases, with 16 bases between them. Germline V CDR1 and CDR2: PRHDT, FYEKMQ (reference sequence). The CDR3 is made up of 16 amino acids. The starting material was peripheral blood, obtained on day 0 of AZD1222 vaccination. The V call is TRBV13, the J call TRBJ2-1, with D perhaps matching TRBD2 (6 bases). The source of this sequence is an adult in good health. The CDR3 loop reads CASSLAETRTPNEQFF. In nucleotides, the CDR3 is TGTGCCAGCAGCTTAGCCGAGACTAGAACGCCCAATGAGCAGTTCTTC.